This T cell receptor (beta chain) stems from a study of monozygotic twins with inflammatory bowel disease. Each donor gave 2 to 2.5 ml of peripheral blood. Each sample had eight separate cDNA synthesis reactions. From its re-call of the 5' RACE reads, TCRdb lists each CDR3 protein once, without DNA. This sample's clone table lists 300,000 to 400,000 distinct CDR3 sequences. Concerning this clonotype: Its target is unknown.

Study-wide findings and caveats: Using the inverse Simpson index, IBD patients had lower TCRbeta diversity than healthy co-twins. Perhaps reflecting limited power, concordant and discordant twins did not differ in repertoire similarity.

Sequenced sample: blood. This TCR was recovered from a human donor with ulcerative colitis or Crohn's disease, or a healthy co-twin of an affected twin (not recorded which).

CDR3 protein: CASSPHTGGRSYNEQFF. The chain has TRBV5-6 and TRBJ2-1; TCRdb's D call, TRBD1, is unchecked because there is no DNA. The CDR3 has 17 amino acids. Germline CDR1 is SGHDT and CDR2 is YYEEEE. The variable domain in full, with the rest retrieved from reference TRBV5-6 and TRBJ2-1, is DAGVTQSPTHLIKTRGQQVTLRCSPKSGHDTVSWYQQALGQGPQFIFQYYEEEERQRGNFPDRFSGHQFPNYSSELNVNALLLGDSALYLCASSPHTGGRSYNEQFFGPGTRLTVL.